The clone carrying this T cell receptor (beta chain) has just one count. The antigen is undetermined. The junction differs from germline at one of its ends, possibly a read error. This specimen comes from a study of blood T cells in healthy people across ages. CDR3 length: 14 amino acids. Findings and limits, study-wide: Naive T cell percentage strongly correlated with TCR beta diversity. Because sorting was not performed, PBMCs prevented conclusive naive versus antigen-experienced comparison. Relative to aged donors, long-lived donors carried more naive CD4+ cells and displayed higher diversity.

A second about 6 to 12 cycle PCR used barcoded and J-beta primers. A single record per CDR3 protein comes from TCRdb applying MiXCR to the 5' RACE reads. The sample includes some 690,000 distinct CDR3 sequences, about 24% of them seen just once. This chain joins TRBV12-3 or TRBV12-4 and TRBJ2-3; a weak D match, TRBD2 (5 bases). This sequence was found in a man aged 70 or older in good health. Sequenced material: blood. The CDR3 DNA sequence: TGTGCCAGCAAATTAGACAAGGGAGCAGATGCGCAATATTTT. As protein: CASKLDKGADAQYF.